Following are 21 T cell receptor beta chains from one sample sequenced in a study of blood T cells in healthy people across ages. The use of a sample-barcoded 5' primer and a J-beta primer mix characterized a second PCR of about 7 to 12 cycles. TCRdb re-called the 5' RACE reads through MiXCR, storing one row per CDR3 protein. Here the sample spans approximately 780,000 distinct CDR3 sequences, 20% to 30% being singletons. In addition, the sample was reused for a study of T cells of mothers and their children.

Sequencing was done on a sample of blood. Receptors were obtained from a boy younger than 18 in good health.

This clonotype was seen a few times. This chain uses TRBV7-9 with TRBJ2-7; D call uncertain. Germline CDR1 and CDR2: SEHNR and FQNEAQ (reference sequence). The CDR3 covers 14 residues. The V gene lost 5 bases and the J gene lost 2 bases, with 13 bases spanning the gap. The CDR3 spells CASSQDPRTYEQYF. The DNA of the CDR3 is TGTGCCAGCAGCCAAGACCCGAGGACCTACGAGCAGTACTTC.

This clonotype was counted only a few times. This rearrangement joins TRBV5-4 to TRBJ2-5; tentatively, D is TRBD1 (6 bases). CDR3 length equals 16 residues. V was clipped by 4 bases and J by 4 bases, with 20 bases between them. CDR1 and CDR2 from the germline V gene are SGHNT and YYREEE (reference sequence). The CDR3 DNA reads TGTGCCAGCAGCAGGCGGACAGACCTAAGAGGAGAGACCCAGTACTTC. This sequence encodes CASSRRTDLRGETQYF. Using reference TRBV5-4 and TRBJ2-5 for the parts outside the CDR3, the full variable domain is ETGVTQSPTHLIKTRGQQVTLRCSSQSGHNTVSWYQQALGQGPQFIFQYYREEENGRGNFPPRFSGLQFPNYSSELNVNALELDDSALYLCASSRRTDLRGETQYFGPGTRLLVL.

V gene TRBV7-9 combines with J gene TRBJ1-2, with a possible D match to TRBD1 (5 bases). The V and J ends lost 3 bases and 5 bases respectively, with 19 bases between them. The CDR3 is 16 residues long. CDR1 and CDR2 (germline): SEHNR, FQNEAQ (reference sequence). CDR3 sequence (DNA): TGTGCCAGCAGCTTTAATAGCATGGGGACTCTATATGGCTACACCTTC. This gives the protein CASSFNSMGTLYGYTF.

The sample holds a few counts of this clonotype. The CDR3 coding sequence is TGTGCCAGCAGCCCCCCTTGGGCGATCCAAGAGACCCAGTACTTC. It specifies CASSPPWAIQETQYF. The rearrangement links TRBV7-2 to TRBJ2-5; D not certain. Germline assignment: CDR1 SGHTA and CDR2 FQGNSA. The CDR3 runs to 15 residues. The germline V and J ends were trimmed by 5 bases and 1 base, with 14 bases remaining between them.

The V and J genes are TRBV5-1 and TRBJ1-2, with TRBD1 matching over 7 bases. Germline CDR1 and CDR2: SGHRS and YFSETQ. V gave up 4 bases and J gave up 3 bases; unmatched junction bases: 9. This CDR3 spans 15 amino acids. The CDR3 loop is CASSPITGDDYGYTF. The DNA for the CDR3 is TGCGCCAGCAGCCCTATCACAGGGGATGACTATGGCTACACCTTC. Looking up the rest from reference TRBV5-1 and TRBJ1-2 gives the full variable domain: KAGVTQTPRYLIKTRGQQVTLSCSPISGHRSVSWYQQTPGQGLQFLFEYFSETQRNKGNFPGRFSGRQFSNSRSEMNVSTLELGDSALYLCASSPITGDDYGYTFGSGTRLTVV.

In this sample, this clonotype turned up a few times. The CDR3 protein is CASSLETGDRETQYF. CDR3 coding DNA: TGCGCCAGCAGCTTGGAGACAGGGGATCGAGAGACCCAGTACTTC. This rearrangement joins TRBV5-1 to TRBJ2-5, with 8 nucleotides matching TRBD1. This CDR3 has 15 residues. Germline V CDR1 and CDR2: SGHRS, YFSETQ. J lost 4 bases, V lost 0 bases, and 5 bases had no gene match.

The rearrangement joins TRBV29-1 to TRBJ2-7; possibly TRBD1 for D (6 bases). Germline loops: CDR1 SQVTM, CDR2 ANQGSEA. This CDR3 region has 11 residues. Deletions cut 5 bases from V and 7 bases from J, with 12 bases between. This CDR3 reads CSVLLTGEQYF. In DNA, the CDR3 is TGCAGCGTTCTACTCACAGGGGAGCAGTACTTC.

This clonotype was seen many times. The chain recombines TRBV9 with TRBJ2-7; D may be TRBD1 or TRBD2 (5 bases each). Germline assignment: CDR1 SGDLS and CDR2 YYNGEE. Trimming left V 2 bases short and J 6 bases short, with 15 bases between. The CDR3 sequence is 14 residues long. The CDR3 bases are TGTGCCAGCAGCGTGGACCCCGGGACGAGCGAGCAGTACTTC. This gives the protein CASSVDPGTSEQYF.

The chain recombines TRBV15 with TRBJ1-2; D ambiguous. The V and J ends lost 0 bases and 6 bases respectively, with 14 bases between them. CDR3 length equals 15 residues. Germline CDR1 and CDR2: LNHNV and YYDKDF (reference sequence). CDR3 sequence: CATSRDATDIDGYTF. CDR3 DNA: TGTGCCACCAGCAGAGATGCCACCGATATCGATGGCTACACCTTC.

The CDR3 DNA reads as TGTGCCAGCAGTGAACTGGGACAGGGCTATAATTCACCCCTCCACTTT. This gives the protein CASSELGQGYNSPLHF. This chain connects TRBV6-1 to TRBJ1-6; TRBD1 matches 9 bases. The germline V gene has CDR1 MNHNS and CDR2 SASEGT. V shed 2 bases and J 3 bases; nucleotides not matched to a gene: 2. The CDR3 runs to 16 residues.

In this sample, this clonotype turned up a few times. This chain joins TRBV4-1 and TRBJ2-5, with 7 positions matching TRBD1. The CDR3 extends over 14 amino acids. Germline lookup yields CDR1 MGHRA and CDR2 YSYEKL. V lost 3 bases and J lost 2; bases outside the gene matches: 3. In nucleotides, the CDR3 is TGCGCCAGCAGCCATCCGGGACAGCAAGAGACCCAGTACTTC. It translates to CASSHPGQQETQYF.

The chain is built from TRBV5-1 and TRBJ2-1, with D hard to call. The CDR3 covers 14 residues. V was clipped by 0 bases and J by 6 bases, with 10 bases between them. Germline V CDR1 and CDR2: SGHRS, YFSETQ. The CDR3 loop reads CASSLDLVSNEQFF. The CDR3 bases are TGCGCCAGCAGCTTGGACCTGGTCTCCAATGAGCAGTTCTTC.

The chain recombines TRBV4-1 with TRBJ2-1; 15 positions match TRBD2. This CDR3 has 17 residues. Germline V lookup: CDR1 MGHRA, CDR2 YSYEKL. V shed 0 bases, J shed 4 bases, and the junction held 1 base outside the gene matches. Here the CDR3 DNA reads TGCGCCAGCAGCCAAGATGGACTAGCGGGGGGGTACAATGAGCAGTTCTTC. Translation: CASSQDGLAGGYNEQFF.

The sample holds a few counts of this clonotype. V gene TRBV10-2 combines with J gene TRBJ2-3; D call uncertain. The CDR3 loop spans 14 amino acids. Trimming removed 7 bases from V and 3 bases from J, with 14 bases in between. Germline V gene lookup returns CDR1 WSHSY and CDR2 SAAADI. This chain's CDR3 is CASTAAWVTDTQYF. The CDR3 nucleotides are TGCGCCAGCACGGCAGCTTGGGTTACAGATACGCAGTATTTT.

This chain joins TRBV6-1 and TRBJ2-7; D call uncertain. V gave up 8 bases and J gave up 2 bases, with 10 bases separating them. The CDR3 contains 12 residues. Germline lookup yields CDR1 MNHNS and CDR2 SASEGT. CDR3 coding DNA: TGTGCCAGCGCACTCGGACCCTACGAGCAGTACTTC. This sequence encodes CASALGPYEQYF.

The J gene is TRBJ2-2, the V gene TRBV10-3; D is perhaps TRBD2 (5 bases). Trimming took off 0 bases at V and 0 bases at J, with 8 bases between the two ends. There are 16 residues in the CDR3. In germline, CDR1 is ENHRY, CDR2 SYGVKD. The CDR3 DNA reads as TGTGCCATCAGTGAGTCCCGGGGATCGAACACCGGGGAGCTGTTTTTT. It specifies CAISESRGSNTGELFF.

This clonotype came up a few times. The V call is TRBV24-1, the J call TRBJ2-3; 7 bases match TRBD2. Germline lookup yields CDR1 KGHDR and CDR2 SFDVKD. This CDR3 region has 13 residues. Germline trimming cut 7 bases from V and 6 bases from J; bases unmatched to any gene: 6. The CDR3 coding sequence is TGTGCCACCAGCGAAGCGGGGTCCGATACGCAGTATTTT. Translation gives CATSEAGSDTQYF.

This clonotype was seen a handful of times. V usage is TRBV4-1 and J usage is TRBJ1-6, with D perhaps matching TRBD1 (6 bases). V was pared by 0 bases and J by 6 bases, with 12 bases between. There are 16 residues in the CDR3. CDR1 MGHRA and CDR2 YSYEKL come from the germline V gene. In DNA form, the CDR3 reads TGCGCCAGCAGCCAAGATGAACAGGGTATTAATTCACCCCTCCACTTT. As protein: CASSQDEQGINSPLHF.

The table lists this clonotype with a few counts. The chain employs TRBV20-1 and TRBJ2-4, with no clear D. The CDR3 length is 13 residues. V was shortened by 3 bases and J by 7 bases, with 13 bases between the two germline ends. Germline V CDR1 and CDR2: DFQATT, SNEGSKA (reference sequence). Here the CDR3 reads CSASAGAVNIQYF. CDR3 sequence (DNA): TGCAGTGCTAGTGCCGGAGCCGTGAACATTCAGTACTTC.

This clonotype was counted a few times. This rearrangement joins TRBV9 to TRBJ2-2, with D possibly matching TRBD2 (6 bases). CDR1 SGDLS and CDR2 YYNGEE come from the germline V gene. With 4 bases removed from V and 4 bases from J, the gap between germline ends came to 11 bases. CDR3 length: 14 amino acids. CDR3: CASSPTSSTGELFF. Here the CDR3 DNA reads TGTGCCAGCAGCCCTACTAGCTCCACCGGGGAGCTGTTTTTT.

The J gene is TRBJ1-5, the V gene TRBV6-5, with a possible D match to TRBD1 (6 bases). The CDR3 loop spans 15 amino acids. V was trimmed by 2 bases and J by 3 bases, leaving 11 bases between them. Looked up from germline, CDR1 is MNHEY and CDR2 is SVGAGI. CDR3 nucleotide sequence: TGTGCCAGCAGTTACGGCAGGGGTTACAATCAGCCCCAGCATTTT. Its protein is CASSYGRGYNQPQHF.